Listed below are T cell receptor beta chains from one sample, sequenced in a study of blood T cells in healthy people across ages. TCRdb used MiXCR to reprocess the 5' RACE reads, holding one entry per CDR3 protein. The sample consists of some 640,000 distinct CDR3 sequences, roughly 49% of them appearing once. Sequencing was carried out using blood. These receptors came from a woman aged 60 to 75 in good health. Each CDR3 is given with its conserved first and last residue. The D gene is left open where the match is weak. Clone size is given for some rows only: seen once, a few or many times, or a class if the clone is expanded.

v_call	d_call	j_call	clone_size	cdr3_length	cdr3_nt	cdr3_aa
TRBV20-1	TRBD2	TRBJ2-7	.	16	TGCAGTGCTAGGGCCCCAGGACTAGCGGGAGGTAACGAGCAGTACTTC	CSARAPGLAGGNEQYF
TRBV5-1	.	TRBJ2-6	.	16	TGCGCCAGCAGCTTGGTATCAGGGGCTGGGGCCACCGTCCTGACTTTC	CASSLVSGAGATVLTF
TRBV2	.	TRBJ1-4	.	15	TGTGCCAGCAGTGCGGGGGCGGGACTGCTGGAAAAACTGTTTTTT	CASSAGAGLLEKLFF
TRBV12-3/TRBV12-4	.	TRBJ2-7	.	14	TGTGCCAGCAGTTCAGCGGGTCCTACCTACGAGCAGTACTTC	CASSSAGPTYEQYF
TRBV29-1	.	TRBJ1-3	.	11	TGCAGCTCGAGTTTGGGAAACACCATATATTTT	CSSSLGNTIYF
TRBV6-2/TRBV6-3	TRBD2	TRBJ2-3	.	15	TGTGCCAGCAGTTACCGCGGGACTAGCATCGATACGCAGTATTTT	CASSYRGTSIDTQYF
TRBV5-1	.	TRBJ1-2	.	14	TGCGCCAGCAGCAATTTAGCGACTAACTATGGCTACACCTTC	CASSNLATNYGYTF
TRBV29-1	.	TRBJ2-7	many	14	TGCAGCGCTGCCACCGGGGGCGGGTCAGGTGAGCAGTACTTC	CSAATGGGSGEQYF
TRBV10-3	TRBD2	TRBJ2-1	.	15	TGTGCCATCAGCCGGACTAGCGGGAGCTCGGGTGAGCAGTTCTTC	CAISRTSGSSGEQFF
TRBV18	.	TRBJ2-1	once	15	TGTGCCAGCTCGAAAGATGGGAGCTCCTACAATGAGCAGTTCTTC	CASSKDGSSYNEQFF
TRBV20-1	TRBD1	TRBJ1-4	.	16	TGCAGTGCTAGAGATGTGGGTTCGACAGGGGTAGGAAAACTGTTTTTT	CSARDVGSTGVGKLFF
TRBV2	.	TRBJ2-1	few	14	TGTGCCAGCAAGGGGGTTTCCTCCTACAATGAGCAGTTCTTC	CASKGVSSYNEQFF
TRBV27	.	TRBJ2-7	.	15	TGTGCCAGCAGTTTGTCCGTTCTAGCCACCTACGAGCAGTACTTC	CASSLSVLATYEQYF
TRBV6-2/TRBV6-3	TRBD1	TRBJ2-5	few	14	TGTGCCAGCAGTGCTCCCGGGACAGGGATTAAGCAGTACTTC	CASSAPGTGIKQYF
TRBV5-1	.	TRBJ1-1	.	16	TGCGCCAGCAGCTTGAGGCAGAGGTCGACCTCCACTGAAGCTTTCTTT	CASSLRQRSTSTEAFF
TRBV7-2	.	TRBJ2-1	.	14	TGTGCCAGCAGCTTAGCAGGGATAGCTAATGAGCAGTTCTTC	CASSLAGIANEQFF
TRBV2	.	TRBJ1-2	.	15	TGTGCCAGCAGCCCCAGACAGGAGGCGAGCTATGGCTACACCTTC	CASSPRQEASYGYTF
TRBV7-2	TRBD2	TRBJ2-7	.	13	TGTGCCAGCAGCTTACGGGGGGGAGACGAGCAGTACTTC	CASSLRGGDEQYF
TRBV28	.	TRBJ2-7	.	14	TGTGCCAGCAGTCAATACTTGGGTCAGGACGAGCAGTACTTC	CASSQYLGQDEQYF
TRBV4-2	.	TRBJ2-5	.	13	TGTGCCAGCAGCCAGCGGAAACAAGAGACCCAGTACTTC	CASSQRKQETQYF
TRBV6-2/TRBV6-3	.	TRBJ2-7	few	15	TGTGCCAGCAGTGTCCCATTGTCGGGGCTCTACGAGCAGTACTTC	CASSVPLSGLYEQYF
TRBV7-2	TRBD1	TRBJ2-7	.	18	TGTGCCAGCAGTATTACGTTTTCTTGGACAGGGATTAGCAATGAGCAGTACTTC	CASSITFSWTGISNEQYF
TRBV20-1	TRBD2	TRBJ2-7	.	12	TGCAGTCCTGCGCCGGGAGGCCACGAGCAGTACTTC	CSPAPGGHEQYF
TRBV28	TRBD1	TRBJ1-5	.	14	TGTGCCAGCAGTACCACAGGGGGGGATCAGCCCCAGCATTTT	CASSTTGGDQPQHF
TRBV3-1	TRBD1	TRBJ2-7	few	14	TGTGCCAGCAGCCATTTGGGGACAGCCTACGAGCAGTACTTC	CASSHLGTAYEQYF
TRBV5-1	.	TRBJ2-7	few	13	TGCGCCAGCACCCCGGGCAGCTCCTACGAGCAGTACTTC	CASTPGSSYEQYF
TRBV20-1	.	TRBJ2-7	.	15	TGCAGTGCTAGAGATAACCGGGGCACCTACTACGAGCAGTACTTC	CSARDNRGTYYEQYF
TRBV30	TRBD2	TRBJ2-3	.	14	TGTGCCTGGAGTCAACTAGCGGGAGGAAATACGCAGTATTTT	CAWSQLAGGNTQYF
TRBV6-2/TRBV6-3	.	TRBJ2-7	.	14	TGTGCCAGCAGTTACTCGATCCCTTCCTACGAGCAGTACTTC	CASSYSIPSYEQYF
TRBV4-3	.	TRBJ1-1	.	14	TGCGCCAGCAGCAGACAAACAGAGAACACTGAAGCTTTCTTT	CASSRQTENTEAFF
TRBV3-1	.	TRBJ2-3	.	21	TGTGCCAGCAGCCAAGATAATGCGCGGAGTAGCGGAACACATTTCACAGATACGCAGTATTTT	CASSQDNARSSGTHFTDTQYF
TRBV4-2	TRBD2	TRBJ2-5	few	16	TGTGCCAGCAGCCAGGGTTGGCTAGCGGGACAAGAGACCCAGTACTTC	CASSQGWLAGQETQYF
TRBV6-2/TRBV6-3	.	TRBJ2-3	.	16	TGTGCCAGCAGTTACTCGATGTCTTTCATCCGAAATACGCAGTATTTT	CASSYSMSFIRNTQYF
TRBV14	TRBD2	TRBJ2-4	.	17	TGTGCCAGCAGCCAAGGAGTCAGCGGGAGTTCCAAAAACATTCAGTACTTC	CASSQGVSGSSKNIQYF
TRBV7-3	.	TRBJ2-2	few	15	TGTGCCAGCAGCTTAAGAACGGGAGAAACCGGGGAGCTGTTTTTT	CASSLRTGETGELFF
TRBV5-1	.	TRBJ2-3	once	15	TGCGCCAGCAGCTTGGCCACAGGTGTTTCGGATACGCAGTATTTT	CASSLATGVSDTQYF
TRBV7-2	TRBD2	TRBJ2-3	.	20	TGTGCCAGCAGCCCCGGACCGGGACTAGCGGGAGGACGTGGAGCAGATACGCAGTATTTT	CASSPGPGLAGGRGADTQYF
TRBV7-9	.	TRBJ2-3	.	14	TGTGCCAGCAGTCCATGGGCAGGGCGGGAAACGCAGTATTTT	CASSPWAGRETQYF
TRBV5-1	.	TRBJ2-1	.	15	TGCGCCAGCAGCCCGAGGGGGACGGGGAACAATAAGCAGTTCTTC	CASSPRGTGNNKQFF
TRBV10-3	.	TRBJ2-3	.	14	TGTGCCTTCGCCGTGGGTATGGGCACAGATACGCAGTATTTT	CAFAVGMGTDTQYF
TRBV3-1	TRBD2	TRBJ2-6	.	18	TGTGCCAGCAGCCGGTCTAGCGGGCTTTCCACTGGGGCCAACGTCCTGACTTTC	CASSRSSGLSTGANVLTF
TRBV11-3	.	TRBJ2-1	.	12	TGTGCCAGCAATCAGGGTCTGCATGAGCAGTTCTTC	CASNQGLHEQFF
TRBV9	.	TRBJ1-4	few	14	TGTGCCAGCAGCGCCCTCGACAGAGGTGAAAAACTGTTTTTT	CASSALDRGEKLFF
TRBV11-1	.	TRBJ2-3	.	16	TGTGTCAGCAGCTCAGGAGAGCGGTGGGGCACAGATACGCAGTATTTT	CVSSSGERWGTDTQYF
TRBV20-1	.	TRBJ2-1	.	13	TGCAGTGCTAGAGTATATAGCTACAATGAGCAGTTCTTC	CSARVYSYNEQFF
TRBV20-1	.	TRBJ2-3	.	12	TGCAGTGCTAGAGTCGGATGGGATACGCAGTATTTT	CSARVGWDTQYF
TRBV7-2	.	TRBJ1-1	few	15	TGTGCCAGCAGTCGAGGGGGGGGCCAGAACACTGAAGCTTTCTTT	CASSRGGGQNTEAFF
TRBV5-6	.	TRBJ2-5	.	15	TGTGCCAGCAGCTGGAGCAGGGTCTTACCGGAGACCCAGTACTTC	CASSWSRVLPETQYF
TRBV7-2	.	TRBJ2-7	.	15	TGTGCCAGCAGCATAGGAGCTGGGCCCTCCTACGAGCAGTACTTC	CASSIGAGPSYEQYF
TRBV20-1	.	TRBJ2-1	few	11	TGCAGTGCACGTCAGAGGAATGAGCAGTTCTTC	CSARQRNEQFF
TRBV28	.	TRBJ2-4	once	13	TGTGCCAGCAGATGGGGAGGGGGAAACATTCAGTACTTC	CASRWGGGNIQYF